Listed below are T cell receptor beta chains from one sample, sequenced in a study of blood T cell repertoires in COVID-19. Sequencing used immunoSEQ multiplex PCR; TCRdb keeps in-frame clones, though not all of them. The table includes a few hundred thousand clones, 88% detected once. The sequenced material came from PBMCs or T cells enriched from blood (not recorded which). These receptors were collected from a woman aged 30 to 39 who had been exposed to COVID-19. The CDR3 runs from the conserved cysteine through the conserved F or W. D genes are given only for firm matches. Size is omitted from some rows. Given values are once, few, many or a class for expanded clones.

d_gene: -
abundance: -
j_gene: TRBJ2-6
v_gene: TRBV2
CDR3aa: CASTQSPGTGANVLTF
CDR3nt: TGTGCCAGCACCCAAAGTCCAGGGACTGGGGCCAACGTCCTGACTTTC

d_gene: -
abundance: -
j_gene: TRBJ2-7
v_gene: TRBV7-9
CDR3aa: CASSLGPTGEQYF
CDR3nt: TGTGCCAGCAGCCTCGGGCCCACAGGGGAGCAGTACTTC

d_gene: -
abundance: -
j_gene: TRBJ2-3
v_gene: TRBV18
CDR3aa: CASSPPLQGADTQYF
CDR3nt: TGTGCCAGCTCACCACCTTTACAGGGCGCAGATACGCAGTATTTT

d_gene: -
abundance: -
j_gene: TRBJ1-3
v_gene: TRBV6-5
CDR3aa: CASSSAGPGNTIYF
CDR3nt: TGTGCCAGCAGTTCGGCAGGGCCTGGAAACACCATATATTTT

d_gene: -
abundance: -
j_gene: TRBJ1-2
v_gene: TRBV29-1
CDR3aa: CSAPGNYGYTF
CDR3nt: TGCAGCGCCCCGGGTAACTATGGCTACACCTTC

d_gene: -
abundance: -
j_gene: TRBJ1-1
v_gene: TRBV6-5
CDR3aa: CASSYPGSGTEAFF
CDR3nt: TGTGCCAGCAGTTACCCAGGGTCGGGCACTGAAGCTTTCTTT

d_gene: TRBD2
abundance: -
j_gene: TRBJ2-5
v_gene: TRBV4-2
CDR3aa: CASSQRAGVGETQYF
CDR3nt: TGTGCCAGCAGCCAAAGAGCGGGAGTAGGGGAGACCCAGTACTTC

d_gene: TRBD2
abundance: -
j_gene: TRBJ2-1
v_gene: TRBV9
CDR3aa: CASSVGLAGGPSAYNEQFF
CDR3nt: TGTGCCAGCAGCGTAGGACTAGCGGGAGGGCCGTCGGCCTACAATGAGCAGTTCTTC

d_gene: -
abundance: -
j_gene: TRBJ2-7
v_gene: TRBV7-9
CDR3aa: CASSLRDSEQYF
CDR3nt: TGTGCCAGCAGCTTGAGGGACTCCGAGCAGTACTTC

d_gene: TRBD1
abundance: -
j_gene: TRBJ2-7
v_gene: TRBV27
CDR3aa: CASRPRTGVGYEQYF
CDR3nt: TGTGCCAGCAGACCCCGGACAGGGGTGGGGTACGAGCAGTACTTC

d_gene: -
abundance: once
j_gene: TRBJ2-3
v_gene: TRBV7-2
CDR3aa: CASSARGPSVRTDTQYF
CDR3nt: TGTGCCAGCAGCGCCCGCGGTCCTAGCGTACGCACAGATACGCAGTATTTT

d_gene: -
abundance: few
j_gene: TRBJ1-1
v_gene: TRBV7-6
CDR3aa: CASRHLRGDINTEAFF
CDR3nt: TGTGCCAGCAGACATCTCCGGGGGGATATTAACACTGAAGCTTTCTTT

d_gene: TRBD2
abundance: once
j_gene: TRBJ2-1
v_gene: TRBV27
CDR3aa: CASRTSGSSYNEQFF
CDR3nt: TGTGCCAGCAGGACTAGCGGGAGTTCCTACAATGAGCAGTTCTTC

d_gene: -
abundance: -
j_gene: TRBJ1-5
v_gene: TRBV6-4
CDR3aa: CASRTNSNQPQHF
CDR3nt: TGTGCCAGCAGAACTAATAGCAATCAGCCCCAGCATTTT

d_gene: -
abundance: once
j_gene: TRBJ1-1
v_gene: TRBV18
CDR3aa: CASSPGGGDTEAFF
CDR3nt: TGTGCCAGCTCACCCGGGGGGGGAGACACTGAAGCTTTCTTT

d_gene: -
abundance: -
j_gene: TRBJ2-4
v_gene: TRBV9
CDR3aa: CASSRGYDKNIQYF
CDR3nt: TGTGCCAGCAGCCGAGGGTATGACAAAAACATTCAGTACTTC

d_gene: -
abundance: -
j_gene: TRBJ2-7
v_gene: TRBV15
CDR3aa: CATSRDIQSREQYF
CDR3nt: TGTGCCACCAGCAGAGATATCCAGTCCCGCGAGCAGTACTTC

d_gene: -
abundance: -
j_gene: TRBJ1-6
v_gene: TRBV7-6
CDR3aa: CASSPGRGASSPLHF
CDR3nt: TGTGCCAGCAGCCCGGGCCGGGGAGCGAGCTCACCCCTCCACTTT

d_gene: -
abundance: -
j_gene: TRBJ2-2
v_gene: TRBV7-3
CDR3aa: CASSSPGGAGAGELFF
CDR3nt: TGTGCCAGCAGCTCTCCCGGCGGAGCGGGCGCCGGGGAGCTGTTTTTT

d_gene: TRBD1
abundance: -
j_gene: TRBJ2-7
v_gene: TRBV3-1/TRBV3-2
CDR3aa: CASSQRGTGHYEQYF
CDR3nt: TGTGCCAGCAGCCAAAGAGGGACAGGGCACTACGAGCAGTACTTC

d_gene: TRBD1
abundance: once
j_gene: TRBJ2-6
v_gene: TRBV19
CDR3aa: CASSIPGQGGSGANVLTF
CDR3nt: TGTGCCAGTAGTATACCGGGACAGGGGGGCTCTGGGGCCAACGTCCTGACTTTC

d_gene: -
abundance: -
j_gene: TRBJ2-5
v_gene: TRBV18
CDR3aa: CASSPFTPGYQETQYF
CDR3nt: TGTGCCAGCTCACCATTCACCCCGGGATACCAAGAGACCCAGTACTTC